This entry lists 27 T cell receptor beta chains sequenced from one sample in a study of T-cell reconstitution after alpha-beta-depleted transplantation in children. Construction of the TCRbeta library involved unique molecular identifiers. TCRdb re-called the PCR reads with MiXCR, one entry per CDR3 protein. The sample shows tens of thousands of distinct CDR3 sequences, 40% to 45% of them seen only once. The sequencing used PBMCs, mostly from graft donor cells, collected 360 days after TCRalphabeta/CD19-depleted stem cell transplant. These receptors came from a male patient younger than 18 who had a stem cell transplant for acute lymphoblastic leukemia, so the T cells may come from the graft donor.

This chain links TRBV7-3 with TRBJ2-1; 8 bases map to TRBD1. CDR3 length: 14 amino acids. In germline, CDR1 is SGHTA, CDR2 FQGTGA. V lost 5 bases, J lost 6 bases, and 6 bases stayed unmatched. The CDR3 protein is CASSRGTGGNEQFF. Written as DNA, the CDR3 is TGTGCCAGCAGCCGCGGGACAGGAGGCAATGAGCAGTTCTTC.

V gene TRBV7-8 combines with J gene TRBJ2-2, with 12 positions matching TRBD1. V lost 4 bases, J lost 8 bases, and 11 bases stayed unmatched. The CDR3 is 17 amino acids. In germline, CDR1 is SGHVS, CDR2 FQNEAQ. The CDR3 loop reads CASSSHPGTGGSGELFF. CDR3 bases: TGTGCCAGCAGCTCCCACCCCGGGACAGGGGGCTCTGGGGAGCTGTTTTTT.

The chain carries TRBV24-1 and TRBJ2-7; 7 positions agree with TRBD1. The CDR3 covers 14 residues. CDR1 KGHDR and CDR2 SFDVKD come from the germline V gene. Trimming took 4 bases from V and 1 from J; bases not matched to a gene: 3. The CDR3 protein is CATSDPGQSYEQYF. Written as DNA, the CDR3 is TGTGCCACCAGTGACCCGGGACAGTCCTACGAGCAGTACTTC.

CDR3 bases: TGTGCCATCAGTGAGGCGGGGGCCTCCCGATCCTACGAGCAGTACTTC. Amino acids: CAISEAGASRSYEQYF. This rearrangement joins TRBV10-3 to TRBJ2-7; D perhaps matches TRBD2 (7 bases). Germline CDR1 reads ENHRY; CDR2 reads SYGVKD. The CDR3 length is 16 residues. Trimming removed 2 bases at V and 1 base at J, with 15 bases between.

The V call is TRBV29-1, the J call TRBJ2-7, with D unclear. The CDR3 loop spans 12 amino acids. V was pared by 4 bases and J by 4 bases, with 11 bases between. The V gene's germline CDR1 is SQVTM and CDR2 ANQGSEA. The CDR3 DNA is TGCAGCGTTGTCCTCTTAGGTTACGAGCAGTACTTC. It yields the protein CSVVLLGYEQYF.

The chain couples TRBV25-1 to TRBJ2-7, with TRBD1 identical over 12 bases. CDR3 length: 12 amino acids. Germline V gene sequence: CDR1 MGHDK, CDR2 SYGVNS. V dropped 8 bases and J dropped 7; count of bases not matched to a gene: 3. CDR3 in DNA: TGTGCCAGCCGGGACAGGGGGCTTGAGCAGTACTTC. Amino acid sequence: CASRDRGLEQYF.

The chain is built from TRBV9 and TRBJ2-7; D possibly corresponds to TRBD2 (6 bases). V was clipped by 4 bases and J by 6 bases, with 11 bases between them. CDR3 length: 12 amino acids. Germline V gene lookup returns CDR1 SGDLS and CDR2 YYNGEE. The chain's CDR3 is CASSQGGVEQYF. The CDR3 region has the DNA TGTGCCAGCAGCCAAGGAGGGGTCGAGCAGTACTTC.

The chain has TRBV5-1 and TRBJ2-7; D is ambiguous. V lost 0 bases to trimming and J lost 1 base, with 11 bases between them. This CDR3 is 15 amino acids long. Germline V gene data show CDR1 as SGHRS and CDR2 as YFSETQ. The CDR3 spells CASSLAGFRSYEQYF. The CDR3 DNA follows: TGCGCCAGCAGCTTGGCCGGGTTCAGGTCCTACGAGCAGTACTTC.

This chain connects TRBV29-1 to TRBJ2-1; 7 bases line up with TRBD1. Per the germline V gene, CDR1 is SQVTM and CDR2 is ANQGSEA. The junction had 10 bases not matched to a gene; V was cut back by 0 bases and J by 2 bases. This CDR3 is built from 17 residues. CDR3 coding DNA: TGCAGCGTTGAAGATCTAGAGGGGGCCCTCGCCTACAATGAGCAGTTCTTC. It codes for CSVEDLEGALAYNEQFF.

This clonotype was recorded once. The gene calls are TRBV12-3 or TRBV12-4 and TRBJ2-7, with TRBD2 matching over 7 bases. This CDR3 contains 14 residues. V gave up 2 bases and J gave up 4 bases; unmatched junction bases: 5. CDR3 sequence reads: CASSLSGDSYEQYV. The CDR3 nucleotides are TGTGCCAGCAGTTTAAGCGGGGACTCGTACGAGCAGTACGTC.

The chain is built from TRBV4-3 and TRBJ2-1; D gene unclear. The CDR3 contains 14 residues. Trimming removed 4 bases from V and 10 bases from J, with 17 bases in between. Germline values: CDR1 LGHNA, CDR2 YSLEER. The CDR3 region is CASSPHESSNEQFF. CDR3 DNA sequence: TGCGCCAGCAGCCCCCACGAATCTAGTAACGAGCAGTTCTTC.

The chain recombines TRBV20-1 with TRBJ1-2, with TRBD1 identical over 8 bases. Trimming took 3 bases from V and 4 from J; bases not matched to a gene: 7. Germline V gene lookup returns CDR1 DFQATT and CDR2 SNEGSKA (reference sequence). The CDR3 totals 14 residues. CDR3 region: CSASLDRDFYGYTF. The CDR3 DNA sequence: TGCAGTGCTAGTTTGGACAGGGATTTCTATGGCTACACCTTC.

V is TRBV10-2 and J is TRBJ2-2; 9 bases fit TRBD1. Germline lookup yields CDR1 WSHSY and CDR2 SAAADI. The CDR3 length is 15 residues. V lost 4 bases and J lost 7; bases outside the gene matches: 7. As DNA, the CDR3 is TGCGCCAGCAGTGTAACAGGGGGCGCGGTCGGGGAGCTGTTTTTT. It yields the protein CASSVTGGAVGELFF.

The chain carries TRBV29-1 and TRBJ2-1; 9 bases match TRBD1. The CDR3 has 14 amino acids. The germline gives CDR1 SQVTM, CDR2 ANQGSEA. V was pared by 3 bases and J by 5 bases, with 5 bases of the junction left unmatched. CDR3 nucleotide sequence: TGCAGCGTTGATCGGACAGGGGAGAACAATGAGCAGTTCTTC. It is translated as CSVDRTGENNEQFF.

This clonotype was observed a handful of times. The V and J genes are TRBV11-2 and TRBJ2-2, with D perhaps matching TRBD1 (5 bases). Trimming took off 9 bases at V and 4 bases at J, with 15 bases between the two ends. There are 14 residues in the CDR3. Germline CDR1 reads SGHAT; CDR2 reads FQNNGV. The CDR3 DNA is TGTGCCAGTCCCCCCGTAGACAGCACCGGGGAGCTGTTTTTT. Protein product: CASPPVDSTGELFF.

This clonotype was seen more than once but under ten times. The gene calls are TRBV5-1 and TRBJ2-3; D uncertain. Germline values: CDR1 SGHRS, CDR2 YFSETQ. With 0 bases removed from V and 0 bases from J, the gap between germline ends came to 14 bases. The CDR3 runs to 17 residues. The CDR3 loop is CASSLALGTSSTDTQYF. The CDR3 region has the DNA TGCGCCAGCAGCTTGGCCTTGGGAACCTCTAGCACAGATACGCAGTATTTT. Together with reference TRBV5-1 and TRBJ2-3, the CDR3 gives the full variable domain: KAGVTQTPRYLIKTRGQQVTLSCSPISGHRSVSWYQQTPGQGLQFLFEYFSETQRNKGNFPGRFSGRQFSNSRSEMNVSTLELGDSALYLCASSLALGTSSTDTQYFGPGTRLTVL.

In this sample, this clonotype turned up a few times. V gene TRBV11-2 combines with J gene TRBJ2-5; D remains ambiguous. V was clipped by 2 bases and J by 1 base, with 8 bases between them. CDR1 and CDR2 from the germline V gene are SGHAT and FQNNGV. The CDR3 extends over 14 amino acids. The CDR3 DNA follows: TGTGCCAGCAGCTTAAGGGCTCTCCAAGAGACCCAGTACTTC. It codes for CASSLRALQETQYF.

The rearrangement joins TRBV7-9 to TRBJ2-7; D possibly corresponds to TRBD1 (6 bases). V was clipped by 0 bases and J by 6 bases, with 15 bases between them. Germline V gene data show CDR1 as SEHNR and CDR2 as FQNEAQ (reference sequence). CDR3 length: 15 residues. For the CDR3, the DNA is TGTGCCAGCAGCTTAGCGCTCAACAGGGAATTCGAGCAGTACTTC. This encodes CASSLALNREFEQYF.

The rearrangement uses TRBV18 and TRBJ2-5; D unclear. The CDR3 runs to 14 residues. V was trimmed by 0 bases and J by 5 bases, leaving 10 bases between them. The germline V gene has CDR1 KGHSH and CDR2 LQKENI. CDR3 sequence (DNA): TGTGCCAGCTCACCACCGATAGGGCCCGAGACCCAGTACTTC. Protein product: CASSPPIGPETQYF.

This clonotype came up a few times. CDR3 loop: CASSHRQGGPYEQYF. CDR3 sequence (DNA): TGTGCCAGCAGCCATAGACAGGGGGGACCCTACGAGCAGTACTTC. V gene TRBV28 combines with J gene TRBJ2-7, with TRBD1 identical over 9 bases. The V segment lost 6 bases and the J segment 2 bases; nucleotides outside the gene matches: 8. Germline CDR1 reads MDHEN; CDR2 reads SYDVKM. The CDR3 loop spans 15 amino acids.

This clonotype showed up just a few times. The chain uses TRBV28 and TRBJ2-7; D is ambiguous. There are 11 residues in the CDR3. The germline CDR1 and CDR2 sequences are MDHEN and SYDVKM. V shed 2 bases and J shed 6 bases, with 5 bases lying between them. The CDR3 DNA sequence: TGTGCCAGCAGTTTAACCAGCGAGCAGTACTTC. As protein: CASSLTSEQYF.

The CDR3 sequence is CASRLGGAFF. In nucleotides, the CDR3 is TGTGCCAGCAGGCTCGGGGGGGCTTTCTTT. V usage is TRBV12-3 or TRBV12-4 and J usage is TRBJ1-1, with a tentative D call TRBD1 (5 bases). The CDR3 covers 10 residues. Trimming shortened V by 6 bases and J by 11 bases, and 10 bases separated the two germline ends.

This clonotype occurred a few times. This chain connects TRBV13 to TRBJ2-2, with 8 positions matching TRBD2. Germline CDR1 PRHDT, CDR2 FYEKMQ (reference sequence). The CDR3 runs 15 residues. The V segment lost 6 bases and the J segment 6 bases; nucleotides outside the gene matches: 9. The CDR3 nucleotides are TGTGCCAGCAGAAAAGGAGCGGGAGTCCCCGGGGAGCTGTTTTTT. As protein: CASRKGAGVPGELFF.

The chain couples TRBV5-1 to TRBJ2-2; D is undetermined. The V gene lost 5 bases and the J gene lost 6 bases, with 8 bases spanning the gap. CDR3 length equals 12 residues. CDR1 and CDR2 from the germline V gene are SGHRS and YFSETQ. The CDR3 reads CASRWQSGELFF. CDR3 bases: TGCGCCAGCAGGTGGCAATCCGGGGAGCTGTTTTTT.

The V call is TRBV2, the J call TRBJ2-1, with 8 bases aligning to TRBD1. After removal of 5 bases from V and 5 bases from J, the junction contained 11 bases not matched to a gene. Germline V CDR1 and CDR2: SNHLY, FYNNEI. The CDR3 is made up of 16 amino acids. The CDR3 region is CASSYDQGALNNEQFF. The CDR3 DNA reads TGTGCCAGCAGTTACGATCAGGGGGCTTTGAACAATGAGCAGTTCTTC.

This clonotype was detected ten times or more. This chain links TRBV5-1 with TRBJ2-5; D may be TRBD2 (6 bases). Trimming removed 0 bases at V and 9 bases at J, with 15 bases between. The CDR3 runs to 14 residues. CDR1 and CDR2 from the germline V gene are SGHRS and YFSETQ. CDR3 loop: CASSLGGAGEAQYF. In nucleotides, the CDR3 is TGCGCCAGCAGCTTGGGAGGGGCCGGGGAGGCCCAGTACTTC.

The chain couples TRBV7-9 to TRBJ1-1; D unclear. The CDR3 has 16 amino acids. The V end lost 5 bases, the J end lost 1 base, and 17 bases lay between the germline ends. Germline V lookup: CDR1 SEHNR, CDR2 FQNEAQ (reference sequence). CDR3 amino acids: CASSALDVYSNTEAFF. CDR3 DNA: TGTGCCAGCAGCGCCTTGGACGTCTACTCGAACACTGAAGCTTTCTTT.